This T cell receptor beta chain comes out of a study of T cell responses to AZD1222 COVID-19 vaccine. Study-wide results and limits: In the spike-specific TCR repertoire, nearly half reportedly target unmutated variant regions.

The protocol was immunoSEQ multiplex PCR, while the TCRdb copy is restricted to in-frame clones and leaves out a portion. This sample has about 150,000 clones, with 90% to 95% found just once. A remark on this clone: The antigen is not known.

The CDR3 runs 13 residues. The germline V gene has CDR1 SGHDT and CDR2 YYEEEE. Trimming removed 3 bases at V and 1 base at J, with 7 bases between. V is TRBV5-6 and J is TRBJ1-1; perhaps TRBD1 as D (5 bases). This TCR was recovered from an adult in good health. The source was peripheral blood, collected on day 0 of AZD1222 vaccination. Here the CDR3 DNA reads TGTGCCAGCAGCTGGGACCGGAACACTGAAGCTTTCTTT. Translated, it gives CASSWDRNTEAFF.